Each of the 11 T cell receptor beta chains below was sequenced from the same sample in a study of early T cells in non-severe SARS-CoV-2 infection. Each CDR3 protein is one row after TCRdb ran MiXCR on the 5' RACE reads. This sample carries 50,000 to 60,000 distinct CDR3 sequences, approximately 10% of them seen once, and the ten largest clones take 3.9%. Here the sequenced sample was whole blood, taken at baseline. These receptors originate from an adult who was a healthcare worker with PCR-confirmed SARS-CoV-2 infection or an uninfected control (not recorded which).

This clonotype was seen many times. The chain links TRBV27 to TRBJ2-7; tentatively, D is TRBD1 or TRBD2 (5 bases each). The CDR3 is 15 amino acids. The germline V gene has CDR1 MNHEY and CDR2 SMNVEV (reference sequence). Deletions cut 5 bases from V and 1 base from J, with 15 bases between. The CDR3 region has the DNA TGTGCCAGCAGTCCTCCCGGGACCCAATCCTACGAGCAGTACTTC. The encoded protein is CASSPPGTQSYEQYF.

Only a few counts were recorded for this clonotype. This chain uses TRBV12-3 or TRBV12-4 with TRBJ2-1; 9 bases align to TRBD2. The J segment lost 0 bases and the V segment lost 3 bases, leaving 3 bases of the junction unmatched. The length of the CDR3 is 16 residues. The CDR3 here is CASSLTSGYSYNEQFF. In DNA, the CDR3 is TGTGCCAGCAGTTTGACTAGCGGTTACTCCTACAATGAGCAGTTCTTC.

This clonotype was found a few times. The DNA for the CDR3 is TGTGCCAGCAGCCCAGACGCTGACAGGGGGAACTACGAGCAGTACTTC. It yields the protein CASSPDADRGNYEQYF. This sequence joins TRBV5-5 and TRBJ2-7; 9 bases match TRBD1. The CDR3 consists of 16 residues. J lost 3 bases, V lost 4 bases, and 11 bases had no gene match. Germline V lookup: CDR1 SGHKS, CDR2 YYEKEE (reference sequence).

This clonotype occurred many times. J is TRBJ2-5 and V is TRBV5-4; D possibly uses TRBD1 or TRBD2 (5 bases each). The V gene lost 4 bases and the J gene lost 5 bases, with 18 bases spanning the gap. This CDR3 comprises 15 residues. The germline CDR1 and CDR2 sequences are SGHNT and YYREEE (reference sequence). CDR3 bases: TGTGCCAGCAGCCCCGGGAATGGGGCCTGGGAGACCCAGTACTTC. Protein product: CASSPGNGAWETQYF.

The chain is built from TRBV7-3 and TRBJ2-1, with a possible D match to TRBD2 (7 bases). Germline-derived CDR1 and CDR2 are SGHTA and FQGTGA. V was pared by 0 bases and J by 13 bases, with 13 bases between. The CDR3 contains 13 residues. CDR3 in DNA: TGTGCCAGCAGCTTAACGTCGGGGGGCACCCAGTTCTTC. As protein: CASSLTSGGTQFF.

The J gene is TRBJ2-3, the V gene TRBV7-9; weak D call: TRBD2 (5 bases). The CDR3 spans 14 residues. CDR1 and CDR2 from the germline V gene are SEHNR and FQNEAQ (reference sequence). Deletions cut 7 bases from V and 2 bases from J, with 13 bases between. DNA of the CDR3: TGTGCCAGCACCCCAAGAGGGCCCACAGATACGCAGTATTTT. Amino acids: CASTPRGPTDTQYF.

This clonotype showed up just a few times. The rearrangement links TRBV7-9 to TRBJ2-7; TRBD2 matches 10 bases. V was pared by 1 base and J by 4 bases, with 4 bases of the junction left unmatched. The germline V gene encodes CDR1 SEHNR and CDR2 FQNEAQ (reference sequence). The CDR3 covers 15 residues. The CDR3 region has the DNA TGTGCCAGCAGCTTAGTACTAGCGGGACCGTACGAGCAGTACTTC. Translation: CASSLVLAGPYEQYF.

This clonotype has more than one count but fewer than ten. The J gene is TRBJ2-2, the V gene TRBV10-3, with TRBD2 as a possible D gene (5 bases). Germline V gene data show CDR1 as ENHRY and CDR2 as SYGVKD. The CDR3 is made up of 13 amino acids. V was shortened by 0 bases and J by 9 bases, with 8 bases between the two germline ends. The CDR3 coding sequence is TGTGCCATCAGTGAGTCCGGGGTCAGGGAGCTGTTTTTT. Its translation is CAISESGVRELFF.

This clonotype has only a few counts. V and J are TRBV14 and TRBJ1-4, with unresolved D. The V gene lost 0 bases and the J gene lost 8 bases, with 22 bases spanning the gap. Germline assignment: CDR1 SGHDN and CDR2 FVKESK. The CDR3 loop spans 18 amino acids. The CDR3 sequence: CASSQDVVGRGRREKLFF. DNA for the CDR3: TGTGCCAGCAGCCAAGACGTAGTGGGGAGAGGCCGAAGGGAAAAACTGTTTTTT.

This clonotype was picked up many times. DNA for the CDR3: TGTGCCAGCAGCCCACAGGGCTCTGGGGCCAACGTCCTGACTTTC. Its translation is CASSPQGSGANVLTF. The chain carries TRBV6-1 and TRBJ2-6; tentative D call: TRBD1 (6 bases). Per germline, CDR1 MNHNS and CDR2 SASEGT. The length of the CDR3 is 15 residues. Trimming pared 6 bases from V and 0 bases from J, leaving 9 bases between.

This clonotype was counted at least ten times. The gene calls are TRBV7-2 and TRBJ2-5; 7 bases match TRBD2. Trimming took 5 bases from V and 0 from J; bases not matched to a gene: 15. The length of the CDR3 is 18 residues. From germline, CDR1 is SGHTA and CDR2 FQGNSA. CDR3 sequence: CASSKHAPSGSHQETQYF. The CDR3 DNA sequence: TGTGCCAGCAGCAAGCATGCCCCTAGCGGAAGCCACCAAGAGACCCAGTACTTC.